A selection of T cell receptor beta chains follows, all from one sample in a study of shared clonotypes between healthy human individuals. Repertoires were generated with immunoSEQ multiplex PCR, while TCRdb's copy carries only in-frame clones and drops some. The sample includes approximately 470,000 clones, about 85% of them seen just once. Sequencing was performed on PBMCs. The receptors derive from a middle-aged woman in good health. Some clones in this sample may be carry-over from other donors' samples. Each CDR3 is given with its conserved first and last residue. The order of the fields is V gene, CDR3 length, D gene, J gene, clone size, CDR3 DNA, CDR3 protein. D genes are given only for firm matches. Only some rows state a clone size, as once, few, many or a class for expanded clones.

V: TRBV2
length: 13
D: -
J: TRBJ1-1
size: -
DNA: TGTGCCAGCCTCAGGGCGAGAGACACTGAAGCTTTCTTT
CDR3: CASLRARDTEAFF

V: TRBV7-9
length: 16
D: -
J: TRBJ2-1
size: -
DNA: TGTGCCAGCAGCCTAACCTCAGGGACGGTCTACAATGAGCAGTTCTTC
CDR3: CASSLTSGTVYNEQFF

V: TRBV6-6
length: 15
D: -
J: TRBJ2-6
size: many
DNA: TGTGCCAGCAGCTGGGCCGACTCTGGGGCCAACGTCCTGACTTTC
CDR3: CASSWADSGANVLTF

V: TRBV6-6
length: 13
D: -
J: TRBJ1-1
size: few
DNA: TGTGCCAGCAGTTACAGGGACAACACTGAAGCTTTCTTT
CDR3: CASSYRDNTEAFF

V: TRBV6-5
length: 13
D: -
J: TRBJ2-7
size: -
DNA: TGTGCCAGCAGTTACTCGGGCACGGGCGAGCAGTACTTC
CDR3: CASSYSGTGEQYF

V: TRBV28
length: 14
D: TRBD1
J: TRBJ1-5
size: -
DNA: TGTGCCAGCCTGGCCGGACAGGGGAATCAGCCCCAGCATTTT
CDR3: CASLAGQGNQPQHF

V: TRBV10-2
length: 15
D: TRBD1
J: TRBJ2-2
size: -
DNA: TGCGCCAGCAGTGAAGGGACAGGAAACACCGGGGAGCTGTTTTTT
CDR3: CASSEGTGNTGELFF

V: TRBV7-2
length: 14
D: -
J: TRBJ2-2
size: -
DNA: TGTGCCAGCAGCCTCAGCGGAGGCCCCGGGGAGCTGTTTTTT
CDR3: CASSLSGGPGELFF

V: TRBV15
length: 16
D: -
J: TRBJ2-5
size: -
DNA: TGTGCCACCAGCAACTCCGGGACACAGTACCAAGAGACCCAGTACTTC
CDR3: CATSNSGTQYQETQYF

V: TRBV7-2
length: 14
D: -
J: TRBJ1-1
size: -
DNA: TGTGCCAGCAGCTTTCGACGAGTCAGCACTGAAGCTTTCTTT
CDR3: CASSFRRVSTEAFF

V: TRBV4-3
length: 17
D: TRBD2
J: TRBJ2-1
size: -
DNA: TGCGCCAGCAGCCAAGGCGTCCTAGCGGAGACCTACAATGAGCAGTTCTTC
CDR3: CASSQGVLAETYNEQFF

V: TRBV6-4
length: 13
D: -
J: TRBJ2-2
size: -
DNA: TGTGCCAGCAGTGAAACGAACACCGGGGAGCTGTTTTTT
CDR3: CASSETNTGELFF

V: TRBV7-3
length: 12
D: -
J: TRBJ2-2
size: few
DNA: TGTGCCAGCAGCTTGGACTCCGGGGAGCTGTTTTTT
CDR3: CASSLDSGELFF

V: TRBV28
length: 15
D: TRBD2
J: TRBJ2-1
size: -
DNA: TGTGCCAGTCGGGGACTAGCTATCGTCAGCAATGAGCAGTTCTTC
CDR3: CASRGLAIVSNEQFF

V: TRBV4-2
length: 14
D: -
J: TRBJ2-1
size: -
DNA: TGTGCCAGCAGCAAACAGGACCGGTACAATGAGCAGTTCTTC
CDR3: CASSKQDRYNEQFF

V: TRBV6-6
length: 14
D: TRBD1
J: TRBJ2-7
size: -
DNA: TGTGCCAGCAGTTACGGACAGGGGGAGTACGAGCAGTACTTC
CDR3: CASSYGQGEYEQYF

V: TRBV5-1
length: 16
D: -
J: TRBJ2-2
size: -
DNA: TGCGCCAGCAGCTTGCTTGGGCAGGGGAAAACCGGGGAGCTGTTTTTT
CDR3: CASSLLGQGKTGELFF

V: TRBV28
length: 13
D: -
J: TRBJ2-7
size: -
DNA: TGTGCCAGCAGTTTACTCCCCCGCCACGAGCAGTACTTC
CDR3: CASSLLPRHEQYF

V: TRBV28
length: 14
D: TRBD1
J: TRBJ2-1
size: once
DNA: TGTGCCAGCAGTTTGGGACAGCATTACAATGAGCAGTTCTTC
CDR3: CASSLGQHYNEQFF

V: TRBV7-3
length: 13
D: -
J: TRBJ2-3
size: -
DNA: TGTGCCAGCAGCTCGGTGGGCGCGGATACGCAGTATTTT
CDR3: CASSSVGADTQYF

V: TRBV19
length: 15
D: TRBD1
J: TRBJ1-1
size: -
DNA: TGTGCCAGTCAAGAACCGGGACAGGGGAACACTGAAGCTTTCTTT
CDR3: CASQEPGQGNTEAFF

V: TRBV5-1
length: 17
D: TRBD1
J: TRBJ2-6
size: few
DNA: TGCGCCAGCAGCCCCGGGACAGGGCGCTCTGGGGCCAACGTCCTGACTTTC
CDR3: CASSPGTGRSGANVLTF

V: TRBV29-1
length: 13
D: TRBD2
J: TRBJ2-7
size: -
DNA: TGCAGCGTTTCGACTAGCGGGGCCTACGAGCAGTACTTC
CDR3: CSVSTSGAYEQYF

V: TRBV5-1
length: 15
D: -
J: TRBJ2-7
size: -
DNA: TGCGCCAGCAGCTTGGGGGATTTCTCGGATATCGCGCAGTACTTC
CDR3: CASSLGDFSDIAQYF

V: TRBV7-6
length: 15
D: TRBD2
J: TRBJ2-2
size: few
DNA: TGTGCCAGCAAGAGCGGGAGTGCGAACACCGGGGAGCTGTTTTTT
CDR3: CASKSGSANTGELFF

V: TRBV2
length: 14
D: -
J: TRBJ2-1
size: -
DNA: TGTGCCAGCAGTGAAACTATACAGGGAAATGAGCAGTTCTTC
CDR3: CASSETIQGNEQFF

V: TRBV21-1
length: 15
D: -
J: TRBJ2-7
size: -
DNA: TGTGCCAGCACCTACTCACCGGGGTTTTACTGCGAGCAGTACTTC
CDR3: CASTYSPGFYCEQYF